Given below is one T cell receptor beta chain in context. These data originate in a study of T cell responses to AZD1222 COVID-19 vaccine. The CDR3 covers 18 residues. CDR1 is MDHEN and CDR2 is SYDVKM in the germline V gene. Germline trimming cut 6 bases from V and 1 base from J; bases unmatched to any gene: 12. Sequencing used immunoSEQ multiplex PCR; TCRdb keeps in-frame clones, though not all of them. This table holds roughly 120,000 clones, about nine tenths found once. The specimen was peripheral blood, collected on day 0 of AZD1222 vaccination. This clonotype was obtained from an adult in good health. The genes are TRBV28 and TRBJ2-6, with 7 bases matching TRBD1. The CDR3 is CASRTPGQITSGANVLTF. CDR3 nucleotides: TGTGCCAGCAGAACGCCGGGACAGATTACTTCTGGGGCCAACGTCCTGACTTTC.